This T cell receptor (beta chain) appears in the sequencing data of a study of T-cell memory formation after mild COVID-19. General study findings and limits: Clones shrinking between day 15 and 85 showed a balanced CD4/CD8 split, and those that grew later tilted toward CD4+. For contracting clones, CD4+ ones sat mainly in CM and EM, CD8+ in EMRA. Some clones that responded turned up in pre-infection memory, which suggests that cross-reactive memory joined in.

Worth noting for this clonotype: Its antigen is currently unknown.

5'RACE with constant-segment primers yielded barcoded, UMI-tagged TCR alpha and TCR beta cDNA libraries. TCRdb redid the calling of the 5' RACE reads with MiXCR, one entry per CDR3 protein. Of roughly 120,000 distinct CDR3 sequences in the sample, about 20% were seen once. The CDR3 sequence is 12 residues long. In germline, CDR1 is SGHVS, CDR2 FNYEAQ. The germline V and J ends were trimmed by 4 bases and 10 bases, with 12 bases remaining between them. This chain links TRBV7-6 with TRBJ2-3; tentative D call: TRBD2 (5 bases). What was sequenced was PBMCs or a T cell subset sorted from them (not recorded which). The sequence derives from a man aged 18 to 29 who had mild COVID-19 (a few samples of this study predate the infection). Cell type and time point are not known. The CDR3 sequence is CASSSGGVAQYF. CDR3 nucleotide sequence: TGTGCCAGCAGCTCCGGAGGTGTTGCGCAGTATTTT.